What follows are 10 T cell receptor beta chains derived from one specimen sequenced in a study of shared clonotypes between healthy human individuals. The table came from immunoSEQ multiplex PCR; TCRdb's copy has only in-frame clones and leaves some out. The table has 2,500,000 or so clones, over 85% seen once; the top ten hold about 0.13%. Sequenced input: naive CD4+ T cells sorted from blood. The subset was: CD45RA+ positively selected. The receptors shown here come from a man between 18 and 29 years old in good health.

This clone was counted a few times. In the same sample, other DNA sequences code for this CDR3. The J gene is TRBJ1-1, the V gene TRBV20-1; D is undetermined. The CDR3 is 11 amino acids. Trimming shortened V by 2 bases and J by 3 bases, and 4 bases separated the two germline ends. CDR1 DFQATT and CDR2 SNEGSKA come from the germline V gene (reference sequence). The CDR3, as DNA: TGCAGTGCTAGACGGGACACTGAAGCTTTCTTT. Translation: CSARRDTEAFF.

The chain employs TRBV6-5 and TRBJ1-2, with D possibly matching TRBD1 (6 bases). From germline, CDR1 is MNHEY and CDR2 SVGAGI. V shed 1 base and J shed 7 bases, with 16 bases lying between them. This CDR3 region has 15 residues. The CDR3 DNA is TGTGCCAGCAGTTACTATCGGACAGCCCGGCTTGGCTACACCTTC. It codes for CASSYYRTARLGYTF.

This sequence joins TRBV9 and TRBJ1-6, with a tentative D call TRBD1 (5 bases). Trimming cost V 4 bases and J 9 bases, with 14 bases left between them. Germline V gene data show CDR1 as SGDLS and CDR2 as YYNGEE. This CDR3 contains 14 residues. CDR3 nucleotide sequence: TGTGCCAGCAGCTCACACTCAGGGCCTTCACCCCTCCACTTT. It translates to CASSSHSGPSPLHF. Full variable domain (remainder filled in from reference TRBV9 and TRBJ1-6): DSGVTQTPKHLITATGQRVTLRCSPRSGDLSVYWYQQSLDQGLQFLIQYYNGEERAKGNILERFSAQQFPDLHSELNLSSLELGDSALYFCASSSHSGPSPLHFGNGTRLTVT.

About this clone: The identical CDR3 is also encoded by other nucleotide sequences in the sample. V gene TRBV6-5 combines with J gene TRBJ2-4; D is possibly TRBD1 or TRBD2 (5 bases each). The CDR3 loop spans 14 amino acids. V lost 6 bases to trimming and J lost 1 base, with 10 bases between them. Germline V lookup: CDR1 MNHEY, CDR2 SVGAGI. CDR3 region: CASSPGRAKNIQYF. CDR3 nucleotide sequence: TGTGCCAGCAGCCCGGGGCGGGCCAAAAACATTCAGTACTTC.

This chain uses TRBV11-2 with TRBJ2-5, with 9 bases lining up with TRBD2. This CDR3 region has 16 residues. Trimming removed 3 bases from V and 4 bases from J; junction bases left unmatched: 9. CDR1 is SGHAT, CDR2 FQNNGV, per germline. The CDR3 DNA reads as TGTGCCAGCAGCTTGAATAGCGGGAGATTCGTAGAGACCCAGTACTTC. This sequence encodes CASSLNSGRFVETQYF.

This clone appeared many times. V is TRBV7-9 and J is TRBJ1-1; 7 positions match TRBD1. CDR3 length equals 15 residues. Trimming cost V 1 base and J 4 bases; bases outside gene matches: 6. CDR1 SEHNR and CDR2 FQNEAQ come from the germline V gene (reference sequence). In DNA form, the CDR3 reads TGTGCCAGCAGCTTAGAGGGGGCTCGGGGCACTGAAGCTTTCTTT. Amino acids: CASSLEGARGTEAFF.

V gene TRBV5-1 combines with J gene TRBJ2-2; TRBD1 aligns across 9 bases. V lost 4 bases and J lost 5; bases outside the gene matches: 12. The germline CDR1 and CDR2 sequences are SGHRS and YFSETQ. This CDR3 has 17 amino acids. The CDR3 bases are TGCGCCAGCAGCCTCATGGGGGGACAGGGTTTGACCGGGGAGCTGTTTTTT. It translates to CASSLMGGQGLTGELFF.

The chain is built from TRBV2 and TRBJ2-6, with D tentatively TRBD1 (6 bases). Germline-derived CDR1 and CDR2 are SNHLY and FYNNEI. The CDR3 sequence is 15 residues long. Trimming cost V 10 bases and J 0 bases, with 13 bases left between them. The CDR3 DNA sequence: TGTGCCACCAAAAGGGGGAGCTCTGGGGCCAACGTCCTGACTTTC. Amino acid sequence: CATKRGSSGANVLTF. The full variable domain, in which reference TRBV2 and TRBJ2-6 provide the parts outside the CDR3, is EPEVTQTPSHQVTQMGQEVILRCVPISNHLYFYWYRQILGQKVEFLVSFYNNEISEKSEIFDDQFSVERPDGSNFTLKIRSTKLEDSAMYFCATKRGSSGANVLTFGAGSRLTVL.

This rearrangement joins TRBV19 to TRBJ1-1, with D unresolved. Germline V lookup: CDR1 LNHDA, CDR2 SQIVND (reference sequence). The germline V and J ends were trimmed by 3 bases and 1 base, with 12 bases remaining between them. CDR3 size: 15 residues. CDR3 amino acids: CASSIPRVQNTEAFF. The CDR3 DNA sequence: TGTGCCAGTAGTATCCCGCGAGTACAGAACACTGAAGCTTTCTTT.

The chain carries TRBV5-4 and TRBJ2-2; a possible D gene is TRBD1 (8 bases). CDR3 length equals 15 residues. The V gene lost 2 bases and the J gene lost 7 bases, with 15 bases spanning the gap. CDR1 and CDR2 (germline): SGHNT, YYREEE (reference sequence). The CDR3 DNA reads as TGTGCCAGCAGCTTTACAGGGGGGGCAGGCGGGGAGCTGTTTTTT. This sequence encodes CASSFTGGAGGELFF.